This section outlines one TCR beta chain sequence together with its context. These data come from a study of T cell changes during pregnancy in multiple sclerosis. The V end lost 4 bases, the J end lost 0 bases, and 16 bases lay between the germline ends. Per the germline V gene, CDR1 is MNHNS and CDR2 is SASEGT. The CDR3 is 17 amino acids. Sequencing used immunoSEQ multiplex PCR; TCRdb keeps in-frame clones, though not all of them. The sample consists of tens of thousands of clones, 92% of them appearing once. The specimen comprised CD4+ T cells from peripheral blood mononuclear cells, sampled before pregnancy. The V gene is TRBV6-1, the J gene TRBJ1-3; D is unresolved. The receptor was isolated from a female donor with multiple sclerosis, enrolled in a pregnancy study. CDR3 DNA: TGTGCCAGCAGTGGGGCGGGGAGGCACTCCTCTGGAAACACCATATATTTT. Its protein product is CASSGAGRHSSGNTIYF.